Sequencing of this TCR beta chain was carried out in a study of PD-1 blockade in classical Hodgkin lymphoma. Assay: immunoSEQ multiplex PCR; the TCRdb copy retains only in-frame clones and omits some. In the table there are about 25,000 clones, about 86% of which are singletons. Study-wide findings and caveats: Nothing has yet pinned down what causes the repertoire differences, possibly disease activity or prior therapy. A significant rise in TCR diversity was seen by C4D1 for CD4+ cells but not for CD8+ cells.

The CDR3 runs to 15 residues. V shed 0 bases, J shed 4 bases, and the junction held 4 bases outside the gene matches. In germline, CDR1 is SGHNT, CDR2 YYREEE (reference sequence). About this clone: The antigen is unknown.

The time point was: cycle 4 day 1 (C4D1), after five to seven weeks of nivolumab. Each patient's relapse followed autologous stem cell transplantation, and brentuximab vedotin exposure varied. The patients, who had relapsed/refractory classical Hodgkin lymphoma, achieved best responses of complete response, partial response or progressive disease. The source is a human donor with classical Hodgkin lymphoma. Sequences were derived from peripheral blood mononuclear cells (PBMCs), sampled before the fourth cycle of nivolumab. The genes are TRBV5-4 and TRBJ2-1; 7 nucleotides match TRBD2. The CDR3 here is CASSLGREKYNEQFF. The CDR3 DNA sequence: TGTGCCAGCAGCTTGGGGCGGGAGAAATACAATGAGCAGTTCTTC.